These T cell receptor beta chains were read from a single sample in a study of shared clonotypes between healthy human individuals. Only in-frame clones appear in the TCRdb table, and some are missing; sequencing was by immunoSEQ multiplex PCR. The sample yields about 2.3 million clones, approximately 90% seen once. The specimen was naive CD4+ T cells from PBMCs. The receptors derive from a man between 18 and 29 years old in good health. Some clones in this sample may be carry-over from other donors' samples. Both conserved end residues are part of each CDR3. The D gene is left open where the match is weak. A clone size is listed for some rows: how often the clone was seen (once, few, many), or a class if it is expanded.

cdr3_aa cdr3_nt v_call d_call j_call clone_size
CASRDAGTTEQFF TGTGCCAGCAGGGACGCCGGGACCACTGAGCAGTTCTTC TRBV28 - TRBJ2-1 -
CASSGGGNEQYF TGTGCCAGCAGTGGCGGGGGGAACGAGCAGTACTTC TRBV2 TRBD2 TRBJ2-7 -
CASSLEGQRNQPQHF TGCGCCAGCAGCTTGGAGGGACAGAGAAATCAGCCCCAGCATTTT TRBV5-1 TRBD1 TRBJ1-5 -
CASSDQGGTEAFF TGTGCCAGCAGTGACCAGGGTGGCACTGAAGCTTTCTTT TRBV2 - TRBJ1-1 -
CASRTPHSGANVLTF TGTGCCAGCAGGACTCCACACTCTGGGGCCAACGTCCTGACTTTC TRBV27 - TRBJ2-6 -
CASSLIGRNYEQYF TGTGCCAGCAGTTTGATCGGCAGGAACTACGAGCAGTACTTC TRBV11-1 - TRBJ2-7 -
CASSLGGKDTQYF TGTGCCAGCAGTTTGGGTGGGAAAGATACGCAGTATTTT TRBV28 - TRBJ2-3 -
CAISEAASYNEQFF TGTGCCATCAGTGAGGCGGCTTCCTACAATGAGCAGTTCTTC TRBV10-3 - TRBJ2-1 -
CASSQVMGTGGRETQYF TGCGCCAGCAGCCAAGTCATGGGGACAGGGGGGCGAGAGACCCAGTACTTC TRBV4-1 TRBD1 TRBJ2-5 -
CSAGQGAVEKLFF TGCAGCGCCGGACAGGGGGCAGTTGAAAAACTGTTTTTT TRBV29-1 TRBD1 TRBJ1-4 -
CASSITPSYEQYF TGTGCCAGTAGTATAACACCCTCCTACGAGCAGTACTTC TRBV19 - TRBJ2-7 few
CASGEGLRQTQYF TGTGCCAGCGGGGAGGGATTGAGGCAGACCCAGTACTTC TRBV28 TRBD2 TRBJ2-5 -
CAIVSGTGEFAEAFF TGTGCCATCGTCTCAGGGACAGGGGAATTCGCTGAAGCTTTCTTT TRBV10-3 TRBD1 TRBJ1-1 -
CASSLAIGTSGRQETQYF TGTGCCAGCAGCTTAGCGATTGGGACTAGCGGGAGACAAGAGACCCAGTACTTC TRBV7-2 TRBD2 TRBJ2-5 -
CASSVTLREMGTEAFF TGTGCCAGCTCCGTCACCCTCAGGGAGATGGGAACTGAAGCTTTCTTT TRBV18 - TRBJ1-1 -
CASTKGLAGGNYNEQFF TGTGCCAGTACCAAGGGACTAGCGGGAGGGAACTACAATGAGCAGTTCTTC TRBV19 TRBD2 TRBJ2-1 -
CASSRGGGAQYF TGTGCCAGCAGTCGCGGGGGGGGCGCGCAGTATTTT TRBV6-5 TRBD2 TRBJ2-3 -
CASSEFVTGSDEQYF TGTGCCAGCAGTGAATTTGTCACAGGGTCCGACGAGCAGTACTTC TRBV28 - TRBJ2-7 -
CSALGPSEQFF TGCAGTGCCCTCGGCCCTAGCGAGCAGTTCTTC TRBV20-1 - TRBJ2-1 -
CAISEEAEYSNQPQHF TGTGCCATCAGTGAGGAGGCAGAGTATAGCAATCAGCCCCAGCATTTT TRBV10-3 - TRBJ1-5 -
CASSRDSRPGNEQFF TGTGCCAGCAGCCGGGATTCGCGTCCGGGCAATGAGCAGTTCTTC TRBV5-4 - TRBJ2-1 -
CASSPWAGETQYF TGTGCCAGCTCACCTTGGGCGGGGGAGACCCAGTACTTC TRBV18 - TRBJ2-5 -
CASSLSGQGRYSNQPQHF TGTGCCAGCAGTTTATCGGGACAGGGGCGATATAGCAATCAGCCCCAGCATTTT TRBV28 TRBD1 TRBJ1-5 once
CASSLAGTKSSGNTIYF TGTGCCAGCAGCTTAGCTGGGACCAAGAGCTCTGGAAACACCATATATTTT TRBV7-2 - TRBJ1-3 -
CASSAVEQFF TGTGCCAGCAGTGCCGTGGAGCAGTTCTTC TRBV28 - TRBJ2-1 -
CASSEDPPTEAFF TGTGCCAGCAGCGAAGACCCCCCTACTGAAGCTTTCTTT TRBV5-4 - TRBJ1-1 -
CASSPTHGTGNTIYF TGTGCCAGCAGCCCTACCCACGGGACTGGAAACACCATATATTTT TRBV5-8 - TRBJ1-3 -
CASSLSRGDGYTF TGTGCCAGCAGCTTATCGAGAGGGGATGGCTACACCTTC TRBV11-3 - TRBJ1-2 -
CASSLNSGRPSEYF TGTGCCAGCAGCTTGAATAGTGGGAGGCCTTCAGAGTACTTC TRBV5-4 - TRBJ2-5 -
CASSIERSREDYGYTF TGTGCCAGTAGTATAGAAAGGTCGAGGGAGGACTATGGCTACACCTTC TRBV19 - TRBJ1-2 -
CASSLVRGLPSGANVLTF TGTGCCAGCAGCTTAGTCAGGGGACTACCCTCTGGGGCCAACGTCCTGACTTTC TRBV7-2 - TRBJ2-6 -
CASSAGFGQIYGYTF TGTGCCAGCAGTGCCGGTTTCGGACAGATTTATGGCTACACCTTC TRBV6-5 - TRBJ1-2 -
CASSLEEEQFF TGCGCCAGCAGCTTGGAGGAGGAGCAGTTCTTC TRBV5-1 - TRBJ2-1 once
CASSQPNRGHINTEAFF TGTGCCAGCAGCCAACCGAACAGGGGGCATATAAACACTGAAGCTTTCTTT TRBV7-9 TRBD1 TRBJ1-1 -
CASSPIGTYYYGYTF TGTGCCAGCAGCCCTATTGGGACATATTACTATGGCTACACCTTC TRBV11-1 - TRBJ1-2 -
CASSLNGDGYTF TGTGCCAGCAGCTTAAACGGAGATGGCTACACCTTC TRBV11-2 - TRBJ1-2 -
CASSTAGLSYEQYF TGTGCCAGCAGTACCGCCGGATTATCCTACGAGCAGTACTTC TRBV6-5 - TRBJ2-7 -
CANSNGGPQETQYF TGTGCCAACAGCAATGGGGGCCCCCAAGAGACCCAGTACTTC TRBV6-1 - TRBJ2-5 -
CASSLWQRFNYGYTF TGTGCCAGCAGTTTATGGCAGAGATTTAACTATGGCTACACCTTC TRBV28 - TRBJ1-2 -
CASSLVAGVGYEQYF TGCGCCAGCAGCTTGGTAGCGGGAGTAGGCTACGAGCAGTACTTC TRBV5-1 TRBD2 TRBJ2-7 -
CASSTTGGNEQFF TGTGCCAGCAGCACAACGGGGGGCAATGAGCAGTTCTTC TRBV7-3 TRBD2 TRBJ2-1 -
CASSVGRDTDTQYF TGTGCCAGCAGCGTAGGGAGAGACACAGATACGCAGTATTTT TRBV9 - TRBJ2-3 -
CASTTNAGANVLTF TGCGCCAGCACCACAAACGCCGGGGCCAACGTCCTGACTTTC TRBV5-1 - TRBJ2-6 -
CASSARQGGRTDTQYF TGTGCCAGCAGCGCCCGACAGGGAGGGAGGACAGATACGCAGTATTTT TRBV5-5 - TRBJ2-3 -
CASSRLAGGNNEQFF TGTGCCAGCAGTCGACTGGCGGGAGGCAACAATGAGCAGTTCTTC TRBV9 TRBD2 TRBJ2-1 -
CASSDPKTGRGFGNTIYF TGTGCCAGCAGTGATCCCAAGACAGGTCGAGGGTTTGGAAACACCATATATTTT TRBV6-1 - TRBJ1-3 -